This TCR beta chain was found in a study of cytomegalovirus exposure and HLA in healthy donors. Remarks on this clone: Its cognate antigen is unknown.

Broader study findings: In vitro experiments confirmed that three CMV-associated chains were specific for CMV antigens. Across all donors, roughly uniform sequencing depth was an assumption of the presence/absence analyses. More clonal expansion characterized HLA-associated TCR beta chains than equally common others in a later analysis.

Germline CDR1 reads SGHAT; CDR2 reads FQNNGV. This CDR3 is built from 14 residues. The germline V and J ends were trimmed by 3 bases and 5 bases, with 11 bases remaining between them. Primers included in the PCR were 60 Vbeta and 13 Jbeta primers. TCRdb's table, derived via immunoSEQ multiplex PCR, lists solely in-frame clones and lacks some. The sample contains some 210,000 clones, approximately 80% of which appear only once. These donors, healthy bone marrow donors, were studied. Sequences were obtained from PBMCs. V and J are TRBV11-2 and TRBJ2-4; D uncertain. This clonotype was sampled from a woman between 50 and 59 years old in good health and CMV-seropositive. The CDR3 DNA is TGTGCCAGCAGCTTCAGCAGGTCCGAAAACATTCAGTACTTC. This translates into CASSFSRSENIQYF. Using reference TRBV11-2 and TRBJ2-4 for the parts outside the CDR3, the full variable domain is EAGVAQSPRYKIIEKRQSVAFWCNPISGHATLYWYQQILGQGPKLLIQFQNNGVVDDSQLPKDRFSAERLKGVDSTLKIQPAKLEDSAVYLCASSFSRSENIQYFGAGTRLSVL.